A selection of T cell receptor beta chains follows, all from one sample in a study of technical replicates of blood from several donors. Clones were sequenced by immunoSEQ multiplex PCR, and TCRdb holds only the in-frame ones, with some missing. The sample comprises around 79,000 clones, approximately 91% of which are singletons, and approximately 0.4% rests with the top ten. The specimen sequenced was T cells isolated from PBMCs. The receptors were sampled from a human donor in good health. Some clones in this sample may be carry-over from other donors' samples. Each CDR3 is given with its conserved first and last residue. Each record gives: V gene, clone size, J gene, D gene, CDR3 DNA, CDR3 protein. The D gene is left open where the match is weak. Clone size is shown for a subset of rows, as once, few, many or a class of expanded clone.

v_gene: TRBV19
abundance: .
j_gene: TRBJ1-5
d_gene: .
CDR3nt: TGTGCCAGTAGTATCTTCAGGGGAGAGCCCCAGCATTTT
CDR3aa: CASSIFRGEPQHF

v_gene: TRBV10-3
abundance: .
j_gene: TRBJ1-2
d_gene: .
CDR3nt: TGTGCCATCAGTGAGTCGATACTGGCGGAGACGCACTATGGCTACACCTTC
CDR3aa: CAISESILAETHYGYTF

v_gene: TRBV6-1
abundance: .
j_gene: TRBJ1-2
d_gene: .
CDR3nt: TGTGCCCTGACAGAACCCTATGGCTACACCTTC
CDR3aa: CALTEPYGYTF

v_gene: TRBV9
abundance: .
j_gene: TRBJ1-1
d_gene: TRBD1
CDR3nt: TGTGCCAGCAGCCCAAGACAGGGGAACACTGAAGCTTTCTTT
CDR3aa: CASSPRQGNTEAFF

v_gene: TRBV30
abundance: .
j_gene: TRBJ1-2
d_gene: .
CDR3nt: TGTGCCTGGGGTAGCTATGGCTACACCTTC
CDR3aa: CAWGSYGYTF

v_gene: TRBV4-3
abundance: .
j_gene: TRBJ1-2
d_gene: TRBD1
CDR3nt: TGCGCCAGCAGCCCCGACAGGGAAATGGAGGGCTACACCTTC
CDR3aa: CASSPDREMEGYTF

v_gene: TRBV18
abundance: .
j_gene: TRBJ2-5
d_gene: .
CDR3nt: TGTGCCAGCTCACCACCGAGCGCAGGGGAAGAGACCCAGTACTTC
CDR3aa: CASSPPSAGEETQYF

v_gene: TRBV7-2
abundance: .
j_gene: TRBJ2-7
d_gene: TRBD2
CDR3nt: TGTGCCAGCAGCCTAAGACTAGCGGGCCCTTTCTACGAGCAGTACTTC
CDR3aa: CASSLRLAGPFYEQYF

v_gene: TRBV11-3
abundance: once
j_gene: TRBJ2-7
d_gene: .
CDR3nt: TGTGCCAGCAGCTGGACAGGAGGGGGGCAGTACTTC
CDR3aa: CASSWTGGGQYF

v_gene: TRBV6-5
abundance: .
j_gene: TRBJ2-1
d_gene: TRBD2
CDR3nt: TGTGCCAGCAGTTACGGGCGGGAGGTGGATGAGCAGTTCTTC
CDR3aa: CASSYGREVDEQFF

v_gene: TRBV9
abundance: .
j_gene: TRBJ1-4
d_gene: TRBD1
CDR3nt: TGTGCCAGCAGTGCCACGGGGACAGATAATGAAAAACTGTTTTTT
CDR3aa: CASSATGTDNEKLFF

v_gene: TRBV9
abundance: .
j_gene: TRBJ2-7
d_gene: .
CDR3nt: TGTGCCAGCAGCGGCACTTCCTACGAGCAGTACTTC
CDR3aa: CASSGTSYEQYF

v_gene: TRBV7-9
abundance: .
j_gene: TRBJ2-1
d_gene: TRBD2
CDR3nt: TGTGCCAGCAGCTACAAGCGGGAGGTTAATGAGCAGTTCTTC
CDR3aa: CASSYKREVNEQFF

v_gene: TRBV9
abundance: .
j_gene: TRBJ2-1
d_gene: .
CDR3nt: TGTGCCAGCAGCGTTCGCAGGGAGCAGTTCTTC
CDR3aa: CASSVRREQFF

v_gene: TRBV6-5
abundance: .
j_gene: TRBJ2-4
d_gene: TRBD1
CDR3nt: TGTGCCAGTGGGACAGGGGAGGGGAGCATTCAGTACTTC
CDR3aa: CASGTGEGSIQYF

v_gene: TRBV19
abundance: .
j_gene: TRBJ2-1
d_gene: .
CDR3nt: TGTGCCAGTAGCCGCAGGGGACGTGGCAATGAGCAGTTCTTC
CDR3aa: CASSRRGRGNEQFF

v_gene: TRBV28
abundance: .
j_gene: TRBJ1-4
d_gene: .
CDR3nt: TGTGCCAGCAGCCACCCACGGACTAATGAAAAACTGTTTTTT
CDR3aa: CASSHPRTNEKLFF

v_gene: TRBV9
abundance: .
j_gene: TRBJ2-7
d_gene: .
CDR3nt: TGTGCCAGCTCTCTGGGGCTGGGATACGAGCAGTACTTC
CDR3aa: CASSLGLGYEQYF

v_gene: TRBV7-6
abundance: .
j_gene: TRBJ2-1
d_gene: TRBD1
CDR3nt: TGTGCCAGCAGCTATTCCGGGACAGGGACATACAATGAGCAGTTCTTC
CDR3aa: CASSYSGTGTYNEQFF

v_gene: TRBV27
abundance: .
j_gene: TRBJ2-7
d_gene: .
CDR3nt: TGTGCCAGCAGTCGGAAGCGGGCCTACGAGCAGTACTTC
CDR3aa: CASSRKRAYEQYF

v_gene: TRBV28
abundance: .
j_gene: TRBJ2-3
d_gene: .
CDR3nt: TGTGCCAGCAGCTCGGGGGAGACCGCAACAGATACGCAGTATTTT
CDR3aa: CASSSGETATDTQYF

v_gene: TRBV2
abundance: .
j_gene: TRBJ2-5
d_gene: TRBD1
CDR3nt: TGTGCCAGCACCCGAGGACAGGGAGTTTTTGAGACCCAGTACTTC
CDR3aa: CASTRGQGVFETQYF

v_gene: TRBV7-6
abundance: .
j_gene: TRBJ2-1
d_gene: .
CDR3nt: TGTGCCAGCAGCTCGCGGGGTAGCTCCTACAATGAGCAGTTCTTC
CDR3aa: CASSSRGSSYNEQFF

v_gene: TRBV5-1
abundance: .
j_gene: TRBJ2-3
d_gene: TRBD2
CDR3nt: TGCGCCAGCAGCTCTCAGAGCGGCGGGAGTGGCACAGATACGCAGTATTTT
CDR3aa: CASSSQSGGSGTDTQYF

v_gene: TRBV9
abundance: .
j_gene: TRBJ2-1
d_gene: TRBD1
CDR3nt: TGTGCCAGCAGCGTAGTCCGGACAGGCAATGAGCAGTTCTTC
CDR3aa: CASSVVRTGNEQFF

v_gene: TRBV19
abundance: .
j_gene: TRBJ1-2
d_gene: TRBD1
CDR3nt: TGTGCCAGTAGCACCCCTCAGACAGGGAAAATTTCTTACGGCTACACCTTC
CDR3aa: CASSTPQTGKISYGYTF

v_gene: TRBV29-1
abundance: .
j_gene: TRBJ2-7
d_gene: TRBD1
CDR3nt: TGCAGCGTCGGAGGGGAACAGGGGGATCCCTACGAGCAGTACTTC
CDR3aa: CSVGGEQGDPYEQYF

v_gene: TRBV9
abundance: .
j_gene: TRBJ2-1
d_gene: .
CDR3nt: TGTGCCAGCAGCGTAGGGAGTACCTTAGACGGTGAGCAGTTCTTC
CDR3aa: CASSVGSTLDGEQFF

v_gene: TRBV10-2
abundance: .
j_gene: TRBJ2-1
d_gene: .
CDR3nt: TGCGCCAGCAGTGAAGTTAGCGGAGCCTACAATGAGCAGTTCTTC
CDR3aa: CASSEVSGAYNEQFF

v_gene: TRBV6-5
abundance: .
j_gene: TRBJ1-1
d_gene: .
CDR3nt: TGTGCCAGCAGTTACGTATCAGGGAACACTGAAGCTTTCTTT
CDR3aa: CASSYVSGNTEAFF

v_gene: TRBV10-1
abundance: .
j_gene: TRBJ1-2
d_gene: TRBD1
CDR3nt: TGCGCCAGCAGTGAAAACAGGGGAGATGGCTACACCTTC
CDR3aa: CASSENRGDGYTF

v_gene: TRBV6-6
abundance: .
j_gene: TRBJ2-7
d_gene: .
CDR3nt: TGTGCCAGCAGTTCCCAGAACGAGCAGTACTTC
CDR3aa: CASSSQNEQYF

v_gene: TRBV5-4
abundance: .
j_gene: TRBJ2-7
d_gene: TRBD2
CDR3nt: TGTGCCAGCAGCTTGGATAGCGGGAGGGCCCTAGCCGAGCAGTACTTC
CDR3aa: CASSLDSGRALAEQYF

v_gene: TRBV28
abundance: .
j_gene: TRBJ2-7
d_gene: TRBD1
CDR3nt: TGTGCCAGCAGTGTACAGGGGGCGAACTACGAGCAGTACTTC
CDR3aa: CASSVQGANYEQYF

v_gene: TRBV6-5
abundance: .
j_gene: TRBJ1-1
d_gene: TRBD1
CDR3nt: TGTGCCAGTCTCATACAGGGGAAAGCTTTCTTT
CDR3aa: CASLIQGKAFF

v_gene: TRBV5-1
abundance: few
j_gene: TRBJ1-1
d_gene: .
CDR3nt: TGCGCCAGCAGCGCAGGACTCGAAGGGAACACTGAAGCTTTCTTT
CDR3aa: CASSAGLEGNTEAFF

v_gene: TRBV9
abundance: .
j_gene: TRBJ2-2
d_gene: TRBD2
CDR3nt: TGTGCCAGCAGCGTTAGGTCTAGCGGAAACACCGGGGAGCTGTTTTTT
CDR3aa: CASSVRSSGNTGELFF

v_gene: TRBV13
abundance: once
j_gene: TRBJ2-7
d_gene: .
CDR3nt: TGTGCCAGCAGCTACCCTTCGGTTAGCGACGAGCAGTACTTC
CDR3aa: CASSYPSVSDEQYF

v_gene: TRBV28
abundance: .
j_gene: TRBJ2-3
d_gene: .
CDR3nt: TGTGCCAGCATCGGAGAGGCAGATACGCAGTATTTT
CDR3aa: CASIGEADTQYF

v_gene: TRBV27
abundance: .
j_gene: TRBJ1-2
d_gene: .
CDR3nt: TGTGCCAGCCACCCTAACGGGGACAACCTCAGGGGCTACACCTTC
CDR3aa: CASHPNGDNLRGYTF

v_gene: TRBV29-1
abundance: .
j_gene: TRBJ2-7
d_gene: TRBD1
CDR3nt: TGCAGCGCGGGACCTGACAGGGCCACCTACGAGCAGTACTTC
CDR3aa: CSAGPDRATYEQYF

v_gene: TRBV6-1
abundance: .
j_gene: TRBJ1-5
d_gene: TRBD1
CDR3nt: TGTGCCAGCAGCAAAGACAGGGTAGATCAGCCCCAGCATTTT
CDR3aa: CASSKDRVDQPQHF

v_gene: TRBV4-2
abundance: .
j_gene: TRBJ1-4
d_gene: .
CDR3nt: TGTGCCAGCAGCCGGCAGGGAGGTTTAACTAATGAAAAACTGTTTTTT
CDR3aa: CASSRQGGLTNEKLFF

v_gene: TRBV27
abundance: .
j_gene: TRBJ2-1
d_gene: .
CDR3nt: TGTGCCAGCAGACTGGACAGTTACAATGAGCAGTTCTTC
CDR3aa: CASRLDSYNEQFF

v_gene: TRBV5-8
abundance: .
j_gene: TRBJ1-5
d_gene: TRBD1
CDR3nt: TGTGCCAGCAGCATCCAGGGGGGTCAGCCCCAGCATTTT
CDR3aa: CASSIQGGQPQHF

v_gene: TRBV28
abundance: .
j_gene: TRBJ2-5
d_gene: .
CDR3nt: TGTGCCAGCAGTTTAATTACAGGGACCGAGACCCAGTACTTC
CDR3aa: CASSLITGTETQYF